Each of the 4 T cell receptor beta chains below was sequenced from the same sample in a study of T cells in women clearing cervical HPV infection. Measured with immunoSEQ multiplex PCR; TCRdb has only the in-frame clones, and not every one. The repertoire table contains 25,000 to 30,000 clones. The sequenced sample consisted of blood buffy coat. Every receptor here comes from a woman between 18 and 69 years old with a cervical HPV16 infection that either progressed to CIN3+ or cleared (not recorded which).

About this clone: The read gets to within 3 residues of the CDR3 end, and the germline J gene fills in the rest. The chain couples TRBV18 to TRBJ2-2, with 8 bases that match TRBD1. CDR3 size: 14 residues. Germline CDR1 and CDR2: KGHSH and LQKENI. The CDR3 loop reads CASSPTGERSPLFF. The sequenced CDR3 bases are TGTGCCAGCTCACCGACAGGGGAACGTTCACCG. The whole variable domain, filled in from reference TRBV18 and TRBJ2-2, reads NAGVMQNPRHLVRRRGQEARLRCSPMKGHSHVYWYRQLPEEGLKFMVYLQKENIIDESGMPKERFSAEFPKEGPSILRIQQVVRGDSAAYFCASSPTGERSPLFFGEGSRLTVL.

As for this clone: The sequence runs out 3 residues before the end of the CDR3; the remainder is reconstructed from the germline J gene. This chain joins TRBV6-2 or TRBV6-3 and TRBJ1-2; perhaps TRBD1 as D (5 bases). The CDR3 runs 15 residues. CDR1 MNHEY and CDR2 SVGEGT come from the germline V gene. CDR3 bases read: TGTGCCAGCATCCCGGGACTAGCGGGATCCTACGAC. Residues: CASIPGLAGSYD. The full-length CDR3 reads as CASIPGLAGSYDYTF.

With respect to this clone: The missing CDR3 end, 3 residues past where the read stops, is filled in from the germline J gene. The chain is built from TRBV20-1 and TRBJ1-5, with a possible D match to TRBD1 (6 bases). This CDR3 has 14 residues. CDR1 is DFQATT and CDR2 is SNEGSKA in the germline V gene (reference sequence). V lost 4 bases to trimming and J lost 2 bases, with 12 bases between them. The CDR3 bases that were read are TGCAGTGCTATGAGGGGGACGGGCAATCAGCCC. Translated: CSAMRGTGNQP. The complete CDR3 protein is CSAMRGTGNQPQHF.

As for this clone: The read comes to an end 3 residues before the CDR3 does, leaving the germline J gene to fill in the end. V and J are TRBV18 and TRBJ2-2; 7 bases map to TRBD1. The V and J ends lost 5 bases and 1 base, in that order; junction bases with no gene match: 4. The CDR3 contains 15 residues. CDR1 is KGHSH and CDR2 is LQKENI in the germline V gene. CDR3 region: CASSYGQVNTGELFF. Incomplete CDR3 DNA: TGTGCCAGCTCATACGGACAGGTGAACACCGGGGAG.